What follows are 28 T cell receptor beta chains derived from one specimen sequenced in a study of cytomegalovirus exposure and HLA in healthy donors (TCRdb year 2017). Library preparation employed the immunoSEQ multiplex PCR assay. The multiplex PCR relied on a mix of 60 forward primers for TCR Vbeta segments and 13 reverse primers for TCR Jbeta segments. In its TCRdb copy, this immuneACCESS table keeps in-frame sequences only and misses some clones. Where compared with another copy, unresolved V genes explain less than half of these, and the others have no known cause. This sample lists roughly 140,000 clones; 60% to 80% were detected once. Nearly 5% of the sample is in the top ten clones. The sample was PBMCs. The receptors shown here come from a woman in her forties or fifties in good health and CMV-seronegative.

The genes are TRBV6-6 and TRBJ1-3; D not certain. V dropped 0 bases and J dropped 2 bases, with 5 bases sitting between them. Germline assignment: CDR1 MNHNY and CDR2 SVGAGI (reference sequence). The CDR3 is 14 amino acids. As DNA, the CDR3 is TGTGCCAGCAGTTACTCGTACACTGGAAACACCATATATTTT. Translation: CASSYSYTGNTIYF.

This clone was seen a single time. The V call is TRBV19, the J call TRBJ2-7; D call uncertain. This CDR3 region has 12 residues. Between the trimmed V and J ends, which lost 5 bases and 5 bases, there was a span of 10 bases. Germline CDR1 is LNHDA and CDR2 is SQIVND (reference sequence). CDR3 residues: CASSSDLNEQYF. DNA of the CDR3: TGTGCCAGTAGTTCCGACTTGAACGAGCAGTACTTC. Supplemented by reference TRBV19 and TRBJ2-7, the full variable domain reads DGGITQSPKYLFRKEGQNVTLSCEQNLNHDAMYWYRQDPGQGLRLIYYSQIVNDFQKGDIAEGYSVSREKKESFPLTVTSAQKNPTAFYLCASSSDLNEQYFGPGTRLTVT.

This chain joins TRBV5-6 and TRBJ1-4, with D perhaps matching TRBD1 (6 bases). CDR3 length: 16 residues. The V and J ends lost 4 bases and 0 bases respectively, with 13 bases between them. Germline-derived CDR1 and CDR2 are SGHDT and YYEEEE. CDR3 DNA: TGTGCCAGCAGCCACCGGGACACCTCAACTAATGAAAAACTGTTTTTT. It codes for CASSHRDTSTNEKLFF.

The chain is built from TRBV25-1 and TRBJ1-2, with D tentatively TRBD1 (5 bases). Germline V lookup: CDR1 MGHDK, CDR2 SYGVNS. The CDR3 contains 12 residues. V was trimmed by 2 bases and J by 8 bases, leaving 9 bases between them. DNA for the CDR3: TGTGCCAGCAGTGAAGGGGGAGGAGGCTACACCTTC. Protein: CASSEGGGGYTF.

This chain connects TRBV9 to TRBJ2-1, with 9 bases lining up with TRBD1. The CDR3 runs 16 residues. In germline, CDR1 is SGDLS, CDR2 YYNGEE. J was trimmed by 7 bases and V by 0 bases; bases with no gene match: 8. The CDR3 sequence: CASSVASGQGWNEQFF. The CDR3 DNA sequence: TGTGCCAGCAGCGTAGCCTCGGGACAGGGTTGGAATGAGCAGTTCTTC.

The chain has TRBV9 and TRBJ2-3; TRBD2 might be the D (6 bases). V lost 6 bases and J 5 bases, leaving 13 bases between the germline ends. CDR1 is SGDLS and CDR2 is YYNGEE in the germline V gene. This CDR3 comprises 13 residues. CDR3 sequence (DNA): TGTGCCAGCAAAGGAGGGCCTGGAGATACGCAGTATTTT. Translated, it gives CASKGGPGDTQYF.

This clone is a singleton in its sample. The rearrangement joins TRBV19 to TRBJ1-3; D remains ambiguous. This CDR3 contains 15 residues. Germline CDR1 and CDR2: LNHDA and SQIVND (reference sequence). V was pared by 6 bases and J by 0 bases, with 12 bases between. CDR3 residues: CASRPGSYSGNTIYF. In nucleotides, the CDR3 is TGTGCCAGTAGGCCAGGATCTTACTCTGGAAACACCATATATTTT.

V is TRBV5-4 and J is TRBJ2-2; D gene ambiguous. CDR1 and CDR2 (germline): SGHNT, YYREEE (reference sequence). Deletions cut 5 bases from V and 3 bases from J, with 8 bases between. The CDR3 contains 13 residues. The CDR3 loop reads CASSYGDTGELFF. In DNA, the CDR3 is TGTGCCAGCAGTTACGGAGACACCGGGGAGCTGTTTTTT.

The J gene is TRBJ2-3, the V gene TRBV5-4; 10 nucleotides agree with TRBD2. V shed 4 bases, J shed 6 bases, and the junction held 14 bases outside the gene matches. CDR1 is SGHNT, CDR2 YYREEE, per germline (reference sequence). The CDR3 extends over 17 amino acids. The CDR3 sequence is CASSQASGGARGDTQYF. Written as DNA, the CDR3 is TGTGCCAGCAGCCAAGCAAGCGGGGGGGCTAGAGGGGATACGCAGTATTTT.

V is TRBV6-5 and J is TRBJ2-1; 9 bases line up with TRBD2. Germline CDR1 and CDR2: MNHEY and SVGAGI. The CDR3 loop spans 15 amino acids. The junction had 6 bases not matched to a gene; V was cut back by 6 bases and J by 3 bases. CDR3 coding DNA: TGTGCCAGCAGGTCCGCGGGGGGGCGCTACAATGAGCAGTTCTTC. Translating gives CASRSAGGRYNEQFF.

The chain is built from TRBV6-4 and TRBJ2-2, with D possibly matching TRBD1 (5 bases). V dropped 3 bases and J dropped 4 bases, with 9 bases sitting between them. Germline-derived CDR1 and CDR2 are MRHNA and SNTAGT. This CDR3 has 14 amino acids. In DNA form, the CDR3 reads TGTGCCAGCAGTGAGACAGCTTCCACCGGGGAGCTGTTTTTT. It encodes CASSETASTGELFF.

As to this clone: The same CDR3 is also encoded by other DNA sequences in this sample. The chain employs TRBV5-1 and TRBJ1-6, with D tentatively TRBD1 (5 bases). From germline, CDR1 is SGHRS and CDR2 YFSETQ. The CDR3 contains 14 residues. Trimming left V 0 bases short and J 6 bases short, with 7 bases between. CDR3: CASSLGQGNSPLHF. DNA of the CDR3: TGCGCCAGCAGCTTGGGGCAGGGTAATTCACCCCTCCACTTT.

The chain has TRBV5-1 and TRBJ1-4, with 7 bases lining up with TRBD1. Germline CDR1 is SGHRS and CDR2 is YFSETQ. After removal of 0 bases from V and 6 bases from J, the junction contained 5 bases not matched to a gene. The CDR3 loop spans 15 amino acids. This CDR3 is CASSLGGGADEKLFF. CDR3 nucleotides: TGCGCCAGCAGCTTGGGAGGGGGCGCGGATGAAAAACTGTTTTTT.

This clone was counted only a few times. This chain joins TRBV5-8 and TRBJ2-3; the D gene is possibly TRBD1 (6 bases). CDR1 SGHTS and CDR2 YDEGEE come from the germline V gene. The CDR3 has 15 amino acids. Trimming cost V 4 bases and J 6 bases, with 18 bases left between them. CDR3 in amino acids: CASSERDTPPDTQYF. CDR3 nucleotide sequence: TGTGCCAGCAGCGAGAGGGACACCCCGCCGGATACGCAGTATTTT. Full variable domain (rest looked up from reference TRBV5-8 and TRBJ2-3): EAGVTQSPTHLIKTRGQQATLRCSPISGHTSVYWYQQALGLGLQFLLWYDEGEERNRGNFPPRFSGRQFPNYSSELNVNALELEDSALYLCASSERDTPPDTQYFGPGTRLTVL.

V gene TRBV29-1 combines with J gene TRBJ1-4; 8 bases match TRBD1. The CDR3 is 13 amino acids. Trimming at V came to 6 bases and at J to 4 bases, leaving 4 bases not matched to a gene. Germline values: CDR1 SQVTM, CDR2 ANQGSEA. This CDR3 reads CSVATGGNEKLFF. The CDR3, as DNA: TGCAGCGTCGCTACAGGGGGTAATGAAAAACTGTTTTTT.

The V call is TRBV4-2, the J call TRBJ1-2; D is possibly TRBD1 (5 bases). The germline V gene encodes CDR1 LGHNA and CDR2 YNFKEQ. This CDR3 has 15 residues. Deletions cut 0 bases from V and 4 bases from J, with 12 bases between. As DNA, the CDR3 is TGTGCCAGCAGCCAAGACCCACAGGTCCGCTATGGCTACACCTTC. Its protein product is CASSQDPQVRYGYTF.

The chain carries TRBV15 and TRBJ1-6; D gene unclear. CDR3 length: 16 amino acids. Germline CDR1 LNHNV, CDR2 YYDKDF (reference sequence). V was trimmed by 2 bases and J by 2 bases, leaving 10 bases between them. In DNA form, the CDR3 reads TGTGCCACCAGCAGAACTGGGAGTACCTATAATTCACCCCTCCACTTT. It yields the protein CATSRTGSTYNSPLHF. The full variable domain, rest sourced from reference TRBV15 and TRBJ1-6, is DAMVIQNPRYQVTQFGKPVTLSCSQTLNHNVMYWYQQKSSQAPKLLFHYYDKDFNNEADTPDNFQSRRPNTSFCFLDIRSPGLGDTAMYLCATSRTGSTYNSPLHFGNGTRLTVT.

The rearrangement links TRBV10-3 to TRBJ1-2; D unclear. V was clipped by 8 bases and J by 8 bases, with 21 bases between them. CDR3 length: 14 amino acids. Per germline, CDR1 ENHRY and CDR2 SYGVKD. This chain's CDR3 is CAIRPETFLAGYTF. For the CDR3, the DNA is TGTGCCATCCGCCCTGAGACCTTTCTAGCGGGCTACACCTTC.

The rearrangement uses TRBV7-2 and TRBJ1-6; TRBD1 aligns across 8 bases. Per the germline V gene, CDR1 is SGHTA and CDR2 is FQGNSA. This CDR3 has 17 amino acids. Trimming took 1 base from V and 4 from J; bases not matched to a gene: 6. The CDR3 DNA follows: TGTGCCAGCAGCTTAGGAGCGCGGACAGGGTATAATTCACCCCTCCACTTT. This codes for CASSLGARTGYNSPLHF.

The chain links TRBV19 to TRBJ1-2; tentative D call: TRBD1 (5 bases). Germline lookup yields CDR1 LNHDA and CDR2 SQIVND (reference sequence). Trimming shortened V by 4 bases and J by 7 bases, and 13 bases separated the two germline ends. The CDR3 covers 13 residues. This chain's CDR3 is CASSSQGFGGYTF. The CDR3 nucleotides are TGTGCCAGTAGTAGCCAGGGATTTGGTGGCTACACCTTC.

The CDR3 spells CASSLGGQGLGQYF. The CDR3 bases are TGCGCCAGCAGCTTGGGGGGACAGGGCCTTGGTCAGTACTTC. This chain uses TRBV5-1 with TRBJ2-7, with 9 bases fitting TRBD1. The CDR3 is made up of 14 amino acids. With V trimmed by 0 bases and J by 10 bases, 8 bases remained unmatched. Germline loops: CDR1 SGHRS, CDR2 YFSETQ.

This clone was counted between two and nine times. The J gene is TRBJ1-2, the V gene TRBV5-6; D is perhaps TRBD1 (6 bases). Trimming removed 1 base at V and 7 bases at J, with 11 bases between. The CDR3 extends over 13 amino acids. Germline values: CDR1 SGHDT, CDR2 YYEEEE. The CDR3 region has the DNA TGTGCCAGCAGCTTGCACAGGGTTACTGGCTACACCTTC. Protein sequence: CASSLHRVTGYTF.

The chain recombines TRBV7-9 with TRBJ1-3; D possibly corresponds to TRBD1 (5 bases). The CDR3 loop spans 19 amino acids. CDR1 is SEHNR, CDR2 FQNEAQ, per germline (reference sequence). V was clipped by 9 bases and J by 0 bases, with 27 bases between them. The CDR3 DNA reads TGTGCCAGTTATACAGTCCCCTTGAAACAGGCGGACTCTGGAAACACCATATATTTT. Translation: CASYTVPLKQADSGNTIYF.

As regards this clone: At one boundary the junction diverges from the germline segment, which might be a read error. The rearrangement links TRBV7-7 to TRBJ2-2; possible D gene TRBD2, 6 bases. Germline CDR1 SSHAT, CDR2 FNYEAQ (reference sequence). CDR3 length: 18 residues. The CDR3 nucleotides are TGTGCTAGCAGCTTAGCATTCTTAGCGGAGTATAACACCGGGGAGCTGTTTTTT. Translation gives CASSLAFLAEYNTGELFF. Using reference TRBV7-7 and TRBJ2-2 for the parts outside the CDR3, the full variable domain is GAGVSQSPRYKVTKRGQDVTLRCDPISSHATLYWYQQALGQGPEFLTYFNYEAQPDKSGLPSDRFSAERPEGSISTLTIQRTEQRDSAMYRCASSLAFLAEYNTGELFFGEGSRLTVL.

The chain has TRBV11-3 and TRBJ2-1, with D possibly matching TRBD2 (6 bases). This CDR3 is built from 15 residues. V lost 0 bases, J lost 7 bases, and 13 bases lay in between. The germline CDR1 and CDR2 sequences are SGHNT and YENEEA. The CDR3 bases are TGTGCCAGCAGCTTAGAGGGCAGGGCGGGAAATGAGCAGTTCTTC. It codes for CASSLEGRAGNEQFF.

This chain uses TRBV7-9 with TRBJ2-1, with TRBD2 as a possible D gene (7 bases). The CDR3 has 15 amino acids. The germline CDR1 and CDR2 sequences are SEHNR and FQNEAQ (reference sequence). Trimming removed 5 bases from V and 5 bases from J, with 16 bases in between. DNA for the CDR3: TGTGCCAGCAGCCTAGGGGGGGCGGGGGACAATGAGCAGTTCTTC. It encodes CASSLGGAGDNEQFF.

The chain combines TRBV5-1 with TRBJ1-2; D possibly corresponds to TRBD1 (6 bases). The V gene lost 2 bases and the J gene lost 4 bases, with 12 bases spanning the gap. In germline, CDR1 is SGHRS, CDR2 YFSETQ. This CDR3 is 14 amino acids long. The CDR3 DNA follows: TGCGCCAGCAGCTTCGGAGGACAGACCTATGGCTACACCTTC. It encodes CASSFGGQTYGYTF.

This clone was observed a handful of times. The V call is TRBV14, the J call TRBJ2-7, with 8 nucleotides matching TRBD1. This CDR3 has 15 residues. CDR1 and CDR2 from the germline V gene are SGHDN and FVKESK. Trimming removed 4 bases from V and 2 bases from J; junction bases left unmatched: 7. CDR3 sequence reads: CASSLSGTGAYEQYF. In DNA, the CDR3 is TGTGCCAGCAGCCTTTCTGGGACAGGTGCCTACGAGCAGTACTTC.